The table lists the clone carrying this T cell receptor beta chain with a few counts. The data were taken from a study of cytomegalovirus exposure and HLA in healthy donors. Germline lookup yields CDR1 MGHRA and CDR2 YSYEKL. This CDR3 has 17 residues. The trim removed 4 bases at V and 4 bases at J, leaving 13 bases unmatched. PCR involved 60 Vbeta and 13 Jbeta primers. Assay: immunoSEQ multiplex PCR; the TCRdb copy retains only in-frame clones and omits some. The sample shows fewer than 200,000 clones, roughly 86% of them seen only once. Sequencing was done on a sample of PBMCs. The sequence was collected from a man aged 35-49 years in good health and CMV-seropositive. The chain joins TRBV4-1 to TRBJ2-3; TRBD2 matches 8 bases. CDR3: CASSPRFGAGAADTQYF. The CDR3 DNA follows: TGCGCCAGCAGCCCCCGCTTCGGAGCGGGAGCCGCAGATACGCAGTATTTT.